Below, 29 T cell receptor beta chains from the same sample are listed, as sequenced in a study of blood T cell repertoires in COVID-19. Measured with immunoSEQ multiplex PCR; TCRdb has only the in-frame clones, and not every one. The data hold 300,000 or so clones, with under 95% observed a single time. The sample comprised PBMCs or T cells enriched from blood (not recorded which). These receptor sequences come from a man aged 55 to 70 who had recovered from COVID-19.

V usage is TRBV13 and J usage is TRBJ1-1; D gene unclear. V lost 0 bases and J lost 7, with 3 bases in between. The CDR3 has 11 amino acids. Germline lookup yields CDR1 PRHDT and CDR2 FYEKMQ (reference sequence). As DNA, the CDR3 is TGTGCCAGCAGCTTAGGCAGTGAAGCTTTCTTT. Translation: CASSLGSEAFF.

The CDR3 is CASSPAGDRVFHF. DNA for the CDR3: TGCGCCAGCAGCCCGGCGGGGGACAGGGTATTCCACTTT. The chain uses TRBV5-1 and TRBJ1-6; 9 bases map to TRBD1. CDR1 and CDR2 (germline): SGHRS, YFSETQ. This CDR3 is built from 13 residues. The trim removed 4 bases at V and 17 bases at J, leaving 10 bases unmatched.

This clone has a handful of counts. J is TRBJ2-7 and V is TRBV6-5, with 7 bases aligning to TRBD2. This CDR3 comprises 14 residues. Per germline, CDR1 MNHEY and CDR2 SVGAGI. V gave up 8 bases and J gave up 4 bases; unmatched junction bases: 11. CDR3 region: CASRGGPAIYEQYF. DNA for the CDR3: TGTGCCAGCCGGGGAGGGCCAGCAATTTACGAGCAGTACTTC.

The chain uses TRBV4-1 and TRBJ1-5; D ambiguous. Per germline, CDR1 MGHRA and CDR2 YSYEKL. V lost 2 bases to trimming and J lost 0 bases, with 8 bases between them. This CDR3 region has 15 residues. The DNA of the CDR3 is TGCGCCAGCAGCCAATCTATTTCTAGCAATCAGCCCCAGCATTTT. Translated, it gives CASSQSISSNQPQHF.

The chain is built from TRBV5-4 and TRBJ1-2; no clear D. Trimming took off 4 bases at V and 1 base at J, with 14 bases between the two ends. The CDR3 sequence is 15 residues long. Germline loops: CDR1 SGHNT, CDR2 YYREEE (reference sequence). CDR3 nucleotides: TGTGCCAGCAGCCCCACCCGGGCGGGTAACTATGGCTACACCTTC. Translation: CASSPTRAGNYGYTF.

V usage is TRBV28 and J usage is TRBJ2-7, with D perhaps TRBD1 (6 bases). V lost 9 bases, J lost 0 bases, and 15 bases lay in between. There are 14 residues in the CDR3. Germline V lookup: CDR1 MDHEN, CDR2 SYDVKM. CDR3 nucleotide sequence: TGTGCCAGTGCCCTTACAGGGTTCTCCTACGAGCAGTACTTC. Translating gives CASALTGFSYEQYF.

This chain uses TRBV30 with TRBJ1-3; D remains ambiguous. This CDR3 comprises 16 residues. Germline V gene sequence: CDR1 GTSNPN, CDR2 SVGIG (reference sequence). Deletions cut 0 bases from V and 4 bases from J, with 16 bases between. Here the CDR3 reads CAWSVLAGLLGNTIYF. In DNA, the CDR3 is TGTGCCTGGAGTGTACTGGCAGGCCTTTTAGGAAACACCATATATTTT.

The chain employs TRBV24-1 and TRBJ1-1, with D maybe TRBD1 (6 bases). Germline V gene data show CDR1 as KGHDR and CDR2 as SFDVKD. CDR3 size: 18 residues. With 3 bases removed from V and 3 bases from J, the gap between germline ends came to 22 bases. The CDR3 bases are TGTGCCACCAGTGATCTCAGACTACAGGGCAGTGTGTACACTGAAGCTTTCTTT. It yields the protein CATSDLRLQGSVYTEAFF.

CDR3: CASRFTGREAFF. The DNA for the CDR3 is TGCGCCAGCAGATTTACAGGACGGGAAGCTTTCTTT. This chain uses TRBV10-2 with TRBJ1-1; D is perhaps TRBD1 (5 bases). Germline values: CDR1 WSHSY, CDR2 SAAADI. This CDR3 has 12 amino acids. Deletions cut 6 bases from V and 8 bases from J, with 13 bases between.

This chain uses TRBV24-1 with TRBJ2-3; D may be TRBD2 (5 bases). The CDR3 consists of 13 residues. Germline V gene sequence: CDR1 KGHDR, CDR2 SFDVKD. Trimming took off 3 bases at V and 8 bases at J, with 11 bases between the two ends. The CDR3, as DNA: TGTGCCACCAGTGATGCCTGGAGCGGTACGCAGTATTTT. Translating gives CATSDAWSGTQYF.

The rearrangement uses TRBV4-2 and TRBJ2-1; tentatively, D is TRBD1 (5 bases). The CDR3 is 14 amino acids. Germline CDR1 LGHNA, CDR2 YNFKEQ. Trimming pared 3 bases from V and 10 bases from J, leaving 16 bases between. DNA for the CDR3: TGTGCCAGCAGCCAGCAGGGTCTCCGGCGCGAGCAGTTCTTC. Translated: CASSQQGLRREQFF.

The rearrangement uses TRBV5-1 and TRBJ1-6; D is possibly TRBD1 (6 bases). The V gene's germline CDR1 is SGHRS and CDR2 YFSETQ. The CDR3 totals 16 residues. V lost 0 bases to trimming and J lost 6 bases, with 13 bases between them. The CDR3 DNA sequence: TGCGCCAGCAGCTTGGATCCAGGGGCCCTTAATTCACCCCTCCACTTT. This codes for CASSLDPGALNSPLHF.

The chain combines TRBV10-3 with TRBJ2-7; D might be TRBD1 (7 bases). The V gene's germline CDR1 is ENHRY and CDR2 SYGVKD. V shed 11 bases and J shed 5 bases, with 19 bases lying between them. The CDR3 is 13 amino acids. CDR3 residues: CASQEGAGNEQYF. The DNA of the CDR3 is TGTGCCTCCCAGGAGGGGGCGGGGAACGAGCAGTACTTC.

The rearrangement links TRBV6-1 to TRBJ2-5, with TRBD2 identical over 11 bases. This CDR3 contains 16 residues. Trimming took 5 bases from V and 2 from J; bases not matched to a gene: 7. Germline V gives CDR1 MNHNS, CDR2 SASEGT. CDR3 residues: CASSKGRLAGQETQYF. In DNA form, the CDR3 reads TGTGCCAGCAGTAAAGGGAGACTAGCGGGACAAGAGACCCAGTACTTC.

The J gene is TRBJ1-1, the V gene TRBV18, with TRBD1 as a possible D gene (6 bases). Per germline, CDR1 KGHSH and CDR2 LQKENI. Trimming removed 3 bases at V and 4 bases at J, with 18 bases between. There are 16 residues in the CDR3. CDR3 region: CASSPQGTNGGTEAFF. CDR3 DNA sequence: TGTGCCAGCTCACCCCAGGGGACTAACGGGGGCACTGAAGCTTTCTTT.

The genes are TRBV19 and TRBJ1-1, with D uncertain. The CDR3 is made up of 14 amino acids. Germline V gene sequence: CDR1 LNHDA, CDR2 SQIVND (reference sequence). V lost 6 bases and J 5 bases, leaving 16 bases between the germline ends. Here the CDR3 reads CASRIALRLTEAFF. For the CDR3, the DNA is TGTGCCAGTAGGATTGCCTTACGTCTAACTGAAGCTTTCTTT.

The CDR3 DNA sequence: TGCGCCAGCAGCCAAGATCGAGGTGAGCAGTTCTTC. This codes for CASSQDRGEQFF. This chain joins TRBV4-3 and TRBJ2-1; D ambiguous. This CDR3 has 12 residues. V lost 0 bases and J lost 9, with 6 bases in between. The germline CDR1 and CDR2 sequences are LGHNA and YSLEER.

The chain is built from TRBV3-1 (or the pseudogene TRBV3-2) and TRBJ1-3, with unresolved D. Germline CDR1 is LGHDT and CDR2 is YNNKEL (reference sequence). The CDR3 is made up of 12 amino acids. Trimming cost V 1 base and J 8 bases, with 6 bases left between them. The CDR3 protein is CASSQASDTIYF. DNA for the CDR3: TGTGCCAGCAGCCAAGCGTCGGACACCATATATTTT.

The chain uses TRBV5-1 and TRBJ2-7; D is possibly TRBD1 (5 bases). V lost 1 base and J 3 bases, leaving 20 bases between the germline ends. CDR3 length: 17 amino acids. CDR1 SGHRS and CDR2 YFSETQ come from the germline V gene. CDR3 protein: CASSLSRGSGAIYEQYF. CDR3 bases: TGCGCCAGCAGCTTGTCAAGGGGATCGGGCGCCATCTACGAGCAGTACTTC.

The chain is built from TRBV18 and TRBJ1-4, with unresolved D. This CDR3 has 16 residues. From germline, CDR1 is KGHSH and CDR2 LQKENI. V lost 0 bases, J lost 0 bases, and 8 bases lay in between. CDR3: CASSPPVGTTNEKLFF. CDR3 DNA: TGTGCCAGCTCACCACCGGTCGGTACAACTAATGAAAAACTGTTTTTT.

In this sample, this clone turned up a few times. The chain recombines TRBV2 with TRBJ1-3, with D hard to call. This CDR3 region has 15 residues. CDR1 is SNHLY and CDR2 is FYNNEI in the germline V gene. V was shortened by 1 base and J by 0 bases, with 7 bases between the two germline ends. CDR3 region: CASSEGGYSGNTIYF. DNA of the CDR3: TGTGCCAGCAGTGAAGGAGGTTACTCTGGAAACACCATATATTTT.

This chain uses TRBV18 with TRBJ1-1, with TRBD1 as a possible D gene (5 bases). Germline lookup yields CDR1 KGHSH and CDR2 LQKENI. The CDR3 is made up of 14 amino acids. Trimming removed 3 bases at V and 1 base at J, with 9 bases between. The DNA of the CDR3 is TGTGCCAGCTCACCCAACACAGGGAACACTGAAGCTTTCTTT. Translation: CASSPNTGNTEAFF. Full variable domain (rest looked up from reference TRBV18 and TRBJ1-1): NAGVMQNPRHLVRRRGQEARLRCSPMKGHSHVYWYRQLPEEGLKFMVYLQKENIIDESGMPKERFSAEFPKEGPSILRIQQVVRGDSAAYFCASSPNTGNTEAFFGQGTRLTVV.

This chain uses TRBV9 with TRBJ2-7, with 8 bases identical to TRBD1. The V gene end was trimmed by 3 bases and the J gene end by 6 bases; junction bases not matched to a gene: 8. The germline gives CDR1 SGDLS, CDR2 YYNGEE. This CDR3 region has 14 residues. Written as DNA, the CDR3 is TGTGCCAGCAGCGCCGACAGGGGACCAGGCGAGCAGTACTTC. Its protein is CASSADRGPGEQYF. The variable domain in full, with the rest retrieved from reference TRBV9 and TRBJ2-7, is DSGVTQTPKHLITATGQRVTLRCSPRSGDLSVYWYQQSLDQGLQFLIQYYNGEERAKGNILERFSAQQFPDLHSELNLSSLELGDSALYFCASSADRGPGEQYFGPGTRLTVT.

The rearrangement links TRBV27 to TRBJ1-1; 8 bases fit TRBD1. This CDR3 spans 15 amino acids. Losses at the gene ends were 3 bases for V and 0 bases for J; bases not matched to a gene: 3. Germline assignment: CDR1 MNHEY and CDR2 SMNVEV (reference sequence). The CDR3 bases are TGTGCCAGCAGTTTGACAGGGGAAGTGAACACTGAAGCTTTCTTT. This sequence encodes CASSLTGEVNTEAFF.

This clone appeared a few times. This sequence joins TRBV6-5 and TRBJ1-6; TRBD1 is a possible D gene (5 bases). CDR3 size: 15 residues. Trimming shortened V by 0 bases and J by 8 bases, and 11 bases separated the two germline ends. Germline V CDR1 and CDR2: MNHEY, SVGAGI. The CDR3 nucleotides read TGTGCCAGCAGTTACTCACAGGTTTCCGATTCACCCCTCCACTTT. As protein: CASSYSQVSDSPLHF.

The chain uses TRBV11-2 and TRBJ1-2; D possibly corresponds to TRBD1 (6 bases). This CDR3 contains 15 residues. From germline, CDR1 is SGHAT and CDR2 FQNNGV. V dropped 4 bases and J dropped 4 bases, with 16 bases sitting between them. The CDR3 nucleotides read TGTGCCAGCAGCTCCACCGGGCAGGGGTCCTATGGCTACACCTTC. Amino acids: CASSSTGQGSYGYTF.

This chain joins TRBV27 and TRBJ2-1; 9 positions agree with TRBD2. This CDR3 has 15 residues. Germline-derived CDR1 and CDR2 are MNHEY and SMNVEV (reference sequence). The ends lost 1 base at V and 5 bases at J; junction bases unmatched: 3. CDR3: CASSLWSSGNNEQFF. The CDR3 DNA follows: TGTGCCAGCAGTTTATGGTCTAGCGGGAACAATGAGCAGTTCTTC.

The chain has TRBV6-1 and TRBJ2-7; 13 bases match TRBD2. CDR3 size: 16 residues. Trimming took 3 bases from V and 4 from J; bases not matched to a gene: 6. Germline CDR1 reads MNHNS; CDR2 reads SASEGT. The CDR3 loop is CASSEGLAGSLYEQYF. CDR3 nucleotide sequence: TGTGCCAGCAGTGAGGGACTAGCGGGAAGTCTATACGAGCAGTACTTC.

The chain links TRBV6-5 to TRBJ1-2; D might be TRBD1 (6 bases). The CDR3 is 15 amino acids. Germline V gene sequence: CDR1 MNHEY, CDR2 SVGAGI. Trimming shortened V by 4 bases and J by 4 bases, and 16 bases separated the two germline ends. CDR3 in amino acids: CASSSTGLGAYGYTF. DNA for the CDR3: TGTGCCAGCAGTTCAACAGGGCTGGGCGCCTATGGCTACACCTTC.